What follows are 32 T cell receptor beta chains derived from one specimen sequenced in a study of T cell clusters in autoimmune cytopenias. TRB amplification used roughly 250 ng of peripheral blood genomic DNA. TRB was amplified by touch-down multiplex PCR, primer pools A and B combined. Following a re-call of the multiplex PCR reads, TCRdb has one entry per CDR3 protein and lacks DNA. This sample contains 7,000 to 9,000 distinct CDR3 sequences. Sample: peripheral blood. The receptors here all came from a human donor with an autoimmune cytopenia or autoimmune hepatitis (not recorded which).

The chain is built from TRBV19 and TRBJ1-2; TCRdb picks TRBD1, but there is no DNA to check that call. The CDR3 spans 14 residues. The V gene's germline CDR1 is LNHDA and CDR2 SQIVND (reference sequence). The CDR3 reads CASSMGGGNYGYTF.

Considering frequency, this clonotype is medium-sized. CDR3 sequence reads: CASSASSFTEAFF. The rearrangement links TRBV6-1 to TRBJ1-1. This CDR3 has 13 residues. Germline V gene data show CDR1 as MNHNS and CDR2 as SASEGT.

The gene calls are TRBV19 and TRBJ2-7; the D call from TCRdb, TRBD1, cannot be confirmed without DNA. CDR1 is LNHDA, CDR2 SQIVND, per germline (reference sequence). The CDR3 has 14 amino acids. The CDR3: CASKSVQTGAEQYF.

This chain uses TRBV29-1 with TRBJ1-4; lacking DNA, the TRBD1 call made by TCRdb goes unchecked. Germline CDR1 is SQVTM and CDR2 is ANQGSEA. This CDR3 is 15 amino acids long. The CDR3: CSVEDRWQGNEKLFF.

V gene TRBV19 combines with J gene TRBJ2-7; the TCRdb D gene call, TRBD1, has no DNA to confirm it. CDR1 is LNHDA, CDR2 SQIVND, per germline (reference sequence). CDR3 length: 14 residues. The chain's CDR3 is CASSSVGGSYEQYF.

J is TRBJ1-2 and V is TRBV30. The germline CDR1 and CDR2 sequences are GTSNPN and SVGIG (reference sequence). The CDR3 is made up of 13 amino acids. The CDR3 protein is CAWGGRQGYGYTF.

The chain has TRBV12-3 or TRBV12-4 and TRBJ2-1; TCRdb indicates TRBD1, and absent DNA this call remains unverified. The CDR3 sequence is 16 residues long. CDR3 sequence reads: CASSPNPGQNYNEQFF.

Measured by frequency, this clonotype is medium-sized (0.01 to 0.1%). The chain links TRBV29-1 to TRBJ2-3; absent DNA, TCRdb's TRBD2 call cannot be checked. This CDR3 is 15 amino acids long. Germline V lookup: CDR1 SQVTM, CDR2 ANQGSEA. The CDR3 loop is CSVESSGTPSDTQYF.

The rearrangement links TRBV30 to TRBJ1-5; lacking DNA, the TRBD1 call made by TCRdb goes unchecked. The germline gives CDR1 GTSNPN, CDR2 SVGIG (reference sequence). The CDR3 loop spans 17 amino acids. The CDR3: CAWSARSTGWNNQPQHF.

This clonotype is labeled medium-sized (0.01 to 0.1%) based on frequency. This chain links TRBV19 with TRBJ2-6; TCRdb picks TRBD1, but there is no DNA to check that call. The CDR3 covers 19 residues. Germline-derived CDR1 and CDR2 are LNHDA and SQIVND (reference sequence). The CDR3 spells CASSPPGRRGASGANVLTF.

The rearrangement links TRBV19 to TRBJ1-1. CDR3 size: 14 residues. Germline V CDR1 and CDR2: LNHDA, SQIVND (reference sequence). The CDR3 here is CASIRRTGNTEAFF. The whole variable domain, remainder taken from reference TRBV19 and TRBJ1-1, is DGGITQSPKYLFRKEGQNVTLSCEQNLNHDAMYWYRQDPGQGLRLIYYSQIVNDFQKGDIAEGYSVSREKKESFPLTVTSAQKNPTAFYLCASIRRTGNTEAFFGQGTRLTVV.

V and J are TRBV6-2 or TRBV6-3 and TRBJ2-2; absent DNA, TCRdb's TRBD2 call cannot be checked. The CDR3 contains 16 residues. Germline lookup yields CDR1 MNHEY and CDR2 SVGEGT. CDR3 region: CASSDSTSGHTGELFF.

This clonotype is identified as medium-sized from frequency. This CDR3 is CAWSQNLARETQYF. The genes are TRBV30 and TRBJ2-5; TCRdb's assignment of TRBD2 cannot be checked, as there is no DNA. CDR1 is GTSNPN and CDR2 is SVGIG in the germline V gene (reference sequence). There are 14 residues in the CDR3.

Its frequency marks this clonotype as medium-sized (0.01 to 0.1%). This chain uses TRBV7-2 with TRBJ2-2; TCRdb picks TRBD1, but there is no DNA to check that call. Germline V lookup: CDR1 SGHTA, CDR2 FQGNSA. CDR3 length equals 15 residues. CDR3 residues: CASSFKGRDTGELFF.

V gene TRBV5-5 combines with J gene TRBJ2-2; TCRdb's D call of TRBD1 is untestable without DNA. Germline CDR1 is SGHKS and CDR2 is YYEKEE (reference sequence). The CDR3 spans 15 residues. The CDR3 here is CASSSGTVNTGELFF.

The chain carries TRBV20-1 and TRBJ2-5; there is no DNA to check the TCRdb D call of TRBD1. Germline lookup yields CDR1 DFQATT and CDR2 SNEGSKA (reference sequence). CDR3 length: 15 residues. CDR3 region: CSAMAPVGRVETQYF.

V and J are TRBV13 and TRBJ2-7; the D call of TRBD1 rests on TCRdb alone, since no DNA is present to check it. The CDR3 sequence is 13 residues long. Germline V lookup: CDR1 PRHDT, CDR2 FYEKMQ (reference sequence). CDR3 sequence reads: CASSLRGVHEQYF.

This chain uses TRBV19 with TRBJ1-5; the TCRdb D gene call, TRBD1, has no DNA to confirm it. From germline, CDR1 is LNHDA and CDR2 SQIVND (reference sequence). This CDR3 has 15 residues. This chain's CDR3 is CATRTGKRSNQPQHF. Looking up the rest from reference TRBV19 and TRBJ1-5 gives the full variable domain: DGGITQSPKYLFRKEGQNVTLSCEQNLNHDAMYWYRQDPGQGLRLIYYSQIVNDFQKGDIAEGYSVSREKKESFPLTVTSAQKNPTAFYLCATRTGKRSNQPQHFGDGTRLSIL.

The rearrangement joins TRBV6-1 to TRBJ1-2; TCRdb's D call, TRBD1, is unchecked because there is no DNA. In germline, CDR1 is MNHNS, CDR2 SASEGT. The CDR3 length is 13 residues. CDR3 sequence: CASRGQGYYGYTF.

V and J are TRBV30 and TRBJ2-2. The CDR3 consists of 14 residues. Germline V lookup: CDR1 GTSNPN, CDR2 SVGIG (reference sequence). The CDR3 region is CAWSVGWGTGELFF. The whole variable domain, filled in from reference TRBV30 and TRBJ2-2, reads SQTIHQWPATLVQPVGSPLSLECTVEGTSNPNLYWYRQAAGRGLQLLFYSVGIGQISSEVPQNLSASRPQDRQFILSSKKLLLSDSGFYLCAWSVGWGTGELFFGEGSRLTVL.

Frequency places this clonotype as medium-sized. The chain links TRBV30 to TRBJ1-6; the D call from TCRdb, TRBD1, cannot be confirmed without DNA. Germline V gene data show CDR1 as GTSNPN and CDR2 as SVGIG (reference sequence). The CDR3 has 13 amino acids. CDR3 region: CAWTGQVNSPLHF.

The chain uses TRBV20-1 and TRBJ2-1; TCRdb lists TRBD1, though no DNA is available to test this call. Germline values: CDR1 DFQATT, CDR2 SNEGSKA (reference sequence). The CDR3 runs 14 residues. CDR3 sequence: CSAGPVAAYNEQFF.

The CDR3 loop reads CASKGDRAREQYF. V and J are TRBV6-5 and TRBJ2-7; the D call from TCRdb, TRBD1, cannot be confirmed without DNA. Germline V gives CDR1 MNHEY, CDR2 SVGAGI. The CDR3 spans 13 residues.

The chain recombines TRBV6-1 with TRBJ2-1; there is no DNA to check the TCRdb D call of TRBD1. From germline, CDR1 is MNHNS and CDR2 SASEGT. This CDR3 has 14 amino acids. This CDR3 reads CASRVQSGKNEQFF.

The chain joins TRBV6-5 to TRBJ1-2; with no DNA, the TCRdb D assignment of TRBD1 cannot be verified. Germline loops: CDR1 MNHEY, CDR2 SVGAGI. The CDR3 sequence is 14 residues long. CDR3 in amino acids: CASSGQDSNYGYTF.

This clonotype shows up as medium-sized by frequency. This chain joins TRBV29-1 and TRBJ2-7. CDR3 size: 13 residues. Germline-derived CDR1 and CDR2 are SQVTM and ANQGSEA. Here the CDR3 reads CSVEEGGSYEQYF.

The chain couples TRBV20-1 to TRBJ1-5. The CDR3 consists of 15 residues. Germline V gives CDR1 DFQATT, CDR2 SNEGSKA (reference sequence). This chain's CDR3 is CSAVDLTYSNQPQHF.

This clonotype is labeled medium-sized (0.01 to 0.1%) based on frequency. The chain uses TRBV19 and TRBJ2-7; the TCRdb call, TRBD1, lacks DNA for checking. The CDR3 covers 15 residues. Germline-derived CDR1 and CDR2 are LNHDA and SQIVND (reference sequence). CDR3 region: CASSRDRGRYHEQYF.

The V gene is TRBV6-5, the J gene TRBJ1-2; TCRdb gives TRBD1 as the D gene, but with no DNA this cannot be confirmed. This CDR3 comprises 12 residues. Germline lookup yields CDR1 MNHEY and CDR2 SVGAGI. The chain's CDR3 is CASSGQSYGYTF.

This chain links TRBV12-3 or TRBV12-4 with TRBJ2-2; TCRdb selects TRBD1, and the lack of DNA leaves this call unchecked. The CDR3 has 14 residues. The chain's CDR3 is CASRGQGTTGELFF.

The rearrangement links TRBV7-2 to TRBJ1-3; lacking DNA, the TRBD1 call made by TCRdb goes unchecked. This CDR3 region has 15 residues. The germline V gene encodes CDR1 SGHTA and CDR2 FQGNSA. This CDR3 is CASSFGTAKGNTIYF.

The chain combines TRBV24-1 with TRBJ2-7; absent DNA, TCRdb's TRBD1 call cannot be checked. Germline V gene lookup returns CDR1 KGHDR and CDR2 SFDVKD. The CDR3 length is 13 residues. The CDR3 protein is CATSLTGYDEQYF.